This T cell receptor (beta chain) was profiled in a study of T cells after somatic rescue of genetic block. The CDR3 runs 16 residues. V gave up 4 bases and J gave up 4 bases; unmatched junction bases: 10. Germline V CDR1 and CDR2: MNHNY, SVGAGI (reference sequence). Sequenced by immunoSEQ multiplex PCR; TCRdb stores in-frame clones only, minus some. Altogether roughly 70,000 clones are present, about 92% being singletons, with the ten largest covering around 3%. Material for sequencing was peripheral blood mononuclear cells (PBMCs). This chain links TRBV6-6 with TRBJ1-2; 9 positions agree with TRBD1. The clonotype was recovered from a man in his forties or fifties. As DNA, the CDR3 is TGTGCCAGCAGTTCCACAGGACAGGGGATCCCCTATGGCTACACCTTC. Amino acid sequence: CASSSTGQGIPYGYTF.